One T cell receptor beta chain is described in this entry. Its antigen is as yet unknown. This record belongs to a study of a mutant IDH1 vaccine in newly diagnosed glioma. Study as a whole: Treated individuals were approximately 60% male and around 40% female, averaging roughly 43 years of age.

Method: immunoSEQ multiplex PCR; TCRdb's copy keeps in-frame clones and lacks some. The sample gives 20,000 to 25,000 clones, approximately 82% of which show up once; around 14% is in the top ten. The CDR3 sequence is 16 residues long. J gave up 6 bases and V 3 bases, and 4 bases lay outside the gene matches. Germline CDR1 reads SGHKS; CDR2 reads YYEKEE (reference sequence). The time point denotes: week 23, last vaccination. The investigators gave 300 ug of mutant IDH1 20-mer peptide in each vaccine dose, together with topical imiquimod. The rearrangement joins TRBV5-5 to TRBJ2-1; 15 bases align to TRBD2. Sample: PBMCs, taken from a glioma patient whose treatment included an IDH1 peptide vaccine. This receptor was taken from a man aged 30 to 39 with glioma. The CDR3 protein is CASSSGLAGGFNEQFF. In DNA, the CDR3 is TGTGCCAGCAGCTCTGGACTAGCGGGAGGGTTCAATGAGCAGTTCTTC. Filled out from reference TRBV5-5 and TRBJ2-1, the complete variable domain reads DAGVTQSPTHLIKTRGQQVTLRCSPISGHKSVSWYQQVLGQGPQFIFQYYEKEERGRGNFPDRFSARQFPNYSSELNVNALLLGDSALYLCASSSGLAGGFNEQFFGPGTRLTVL.